Following are 16 T cell receptor beta chains from one sample sequenced in a study of cytomegalovirus exposure and HLA in healthy donors. It was with 60 Vbeta and 13 Jbeta primers that the PCR ran. TCRdb's table, derived via immunoSEQ multiplex PCR, lists solely in-frame clones and lacks some. The repertoire includes roughly 120,000 clones, roughly 69% of them detected once, and 8% to 9.5% sits in the top ten. Sequenced: PBMCs. These receptor sequences come from a woman between 40 and 50 years old in good health and CMV-seropositive.

The chain employs TRBV30 and TRBJ2-2, with a tentative D call TRBD2 (7 bases). Trimming pared 4 bases from V and 7 bases from J, leaving 13 bases between. Germline-derived CDR1 and CDR2 are GTSNPN and SVGIG (reference sequence). This CDR3 has 13 residues. The CDR3 loop reads CAWTGGLVGELFF. CDR3 nucleotides: TGTGCCTGGACCGGGGGGCTCGTCGGGGAGCTGTTTTTT. Looking up the rest from reference TRBV30 and TRBJ2-2 gives the full variable domain: SQTIHQWPATLVQPVGSPLSLECTVEGTSNPNLYWYRQAAGRGLQLLFYSVGIGQISSEVPQNLSASRPQDRQFILSSKKLLLSDSGFYLCAWTGGLVGELFFGEGSRLTVL.

Notes on this clone: An end of the junction does not agree with germline; a read error may underlie this. The V gene is TRBV6-6, the J gene TRBJ2-7, with 9 bases that match TRBD1. Looked up from germline, CDR1 is MNHNY and CDR2 is SVGAGI (reference sequence). The CDR3 runs to 15 residues. The CDR3 loop reads CASSYIGTGSNEQCF. The CDR3 bases are TGTGCCAGCAGTTATATCGGGACAGGGAGCAACGAGCAGTGCTTC.

This clone has just a few counts. This chain links TRBV29-1 with TRBJ1-4, with D tentatively TRBD1 (5 bases). Looked up from germline, CDR1 is SQVTM and CDR2 is ANQGSEA. V dropped 6 bases and J dropped 7 bases, with 18 bases sitting between them. The CDR3 extends over 14 amino acids. The CDR3 loop is CSVEPARAGEKLFF. DNA for the CDR3: TGCAGCGTGGAGCCTGCCAGGGCTGGTGAAAAACTGTTTTTT.

The J gene is TRBJ2-5, the V gene TRBV5-4, with 10 bases fitting TRBD2. Germline trimming cut 7 bases from V and 7 bases from J; bases unmatched to any gene: 7. This CDR3 is built from 13 residues. Germline-derived CDR1 and CDR2 are SGHNT and YYREEE (reference sequence). The CDR3 region has the DNA TGTGCCAGCCATAGCGGGAGGCTGGGGACCCAGTACTTC. Its protein product is CASHSGRLGTQYF.

The chain is built from TRBV7-3 and TRBJ1-1, with TRBD1 as a possible D gene (5 bases). CDR3 length equals 15 residues. The germline V gene has CDR1 SGHTA and CDR2 FQGTGA. V was clipped by 0 bases and J by 5 bases, with 13 bases between them. This chain's CDR3 is CASSLTPGERTEAFF. In nucleotides, the CDR3 is TGTGCCAGCAGCTTAACGCCGGGGGAGAGGACTGAAGCTTTCTTT.

The chain recombines TRBV6-5 with TRBJ2-7; 11 bases map to TRBD1. The germline CDR1 and CDR2 sequences are MNHEY and SVGAGI. Unmatched junction bases numbered 8, after V lost 5 bases and J lost 5 bases. The CDR3 covers 15 residues. The DNA for the CDR3 is TGTGCCAGCAGTCACCGGGACAGGGGGTTCAACGAGCAGTACTTC. This codes for CASSHRDRGFNEQYF.

This clone has only a few counts. The chain uses TRBV6-6 and TRBJ2-7, with D maybe TRBD1 (6 bases). Per the germline V gene, CDR1 is MNHNY and CDR2 is SVGAGI (reference sequence). The CDR3 is 16 amino acids. Trimming pared 6 bases from V and 1 base from J, leaving 19 bases between. CDR3 sequence reads: CASSSYFEQGSYEQYF. The CDR3 DNA is TGTGCCAGCAGCTCGTACTTTGAACAGGGTTCCTACGAGCAGTACTTC.

This chain uses TRBV7-2 with TRBJ1-2; D not resolved. CDR1 is SGHTA, CDR2 FQGNSA, per germline. Trimming cost V 5 bases and J 5 bases, with 15 bases left between them. This CDR3 spans 14 amino acids. The CDR3 bases are TGTGCCAGCAGCACCGACCAGGTCCTGTATGGCTACACCTTC. This gives the protein CASSTDQVLYGYTF.

This chain links TRBV15 with TRBJ1-1; D possibly corresponds to TRBD1 (6 bases). Germline loops: CDR1 LNHNV, CDR2 YYDKDF (reference sequence). This CDR3 has 13 amino acids. Trimming removed 8 bases from V and 1 base from J, with 11 bases in between. CDR3: CATSRGKNTEAFF. DNA of the CDR3: TGTGCCACCTCTAGGGGGAAGAACACTGAAGCTTTCTTT. The full variable domain, in which reference TRBV15 and TRBJ1-1 provide the parts outside the CDR3, is DAMVIQNPRYQVTQFGKPVTLSCSQTLNHNVMYWYQQKSSQAPKLLFHYYDKDFNNEADTPDNFQSRRPNTSFCFLDIRSPGLGDTAMYLCATSRGKNTEAFFGQGTRLTVV.

The chain links TRBV7-8 to TRBJ2-7; D possibly corresponds to TRBD1 (5 bases). CDR3 size: 14 residues. CDR1 and CDR2 (germline): SGHVS, FQNEAQ. Trimming took 5 bases from V and 4 from J, leaving 15 bases between them. The CDR3 sequence: CASSNLQGTYEQYF. The CDR3 coding sequence is TGTGCCAGCAGCAACCTCCAGGGTACATACGAGCAGTACTTC.

This clone showed up just once. The chain uses TRBV7-2 and TRBJ2-2, with D possibly TRBD2 on 7 matching bases. V lost 3 bases and J 7 bases, leaving 12 bases between the germline ends. This CDR3 comprises 14 residues. The germline gives CDR1 SGHTA, CDR2 FQGNSA. CDR3 nucleotide sequence: TGTGCCAGCAGCTTGAGGGGGGGGATCGGGGAGCTGTTTTTT. It specifies CASSLRGGIGELFF.

This clone appeared a single time. The chain joins TRBV7-3 to TRBJ2-7; TRBD1 is a possible D gene (5 bases). V lost 5 bases to trimming and J lost 5 bases, with 19 bases between them. CDR3 length: 15 amino acids. Germline values: CDR1 SGHTA, CDR2 FQGTGA. The DNA for the CDR3 is TGTGCCAGCAGCCCCCACCCCCAGGGTCTGGACGAGCAGTACTTC. As protein: CASSPHPQGLDEQYF.

The chain combines TRBV6-6 with TRBJ2-3; 10 bases match TRBD2. The CDR3 extends over 15 amino acids. The germline gives CDR1 MNHNY, CDR2 SVGAGI (reference sequence). The J segment lost 6 bases and the V segment lost 0 bases, leaving 3 bases of the junction unmatched. CDR3: CASSYSSGRGDTQYF. CDR3 in DNA: TGTGCCAGCAGTTACTCAAGCGGGAGGGGGGATACGCAGTATTTT.

This rearrangement joins TRBV9 to TRBJ2-1, with TRBD2 identical over 9 bases. V shed 3 bases and J 6 bases; nucleotides not matched to a gene: 4. Germline lookup yields CDR1 SGDLS and CDR2 YYNGEE. The CDR3 is 14 amino acids. The CDR3 loop is CASSGLAELNEQFF. DNA of the CDR3: TGTGCCAGCAGCGGACTAGCGGAGCTCAATGAGCAGTTCTTC.

This rearrangement joins TRBV27 to TRBJ2-7, with TRBD2 identical over 7 bases. V gave up 8 bases and J gave up 2 bases; unmatched junction bases: 9. The CDR3 has 14 residues. Germline CDR1 reads MNHEY; CDR2 reads SMNVEV (reference sequence). CDR3 coding DNA: TGTGCCAGCGACCCGCGGGAGTCCCCCTACGAGCAGTACTTC. Its protein is CASDPRESPYEQYF.

The V and J genes are TRBV28 and TRBJ1-2; 7 bases match TRBD1. The CDR3 length is 14 residues. Trimming removed 5 bases from V and 6 bases from J; junction bases left unmatched: 9. Germline CDR1 is MDHEN and CDR2 is SYDVKM. This CDR3 is CASSLGQARNGYTF. The CDR3 DNA sequence: TGTGCCAGCAGTCTTGGACAGGCGAGGAATGGCTACACCTTC.